The next 11 T cell receptor beta chains were all read from a single sample in a study of cytomegalovirus exposure and HLA in healthy donors. The primer mix had 60 Vbeta and 13 Jbeta primers. Profiling relied on immunoSEQ multiplex PCR, and the TCRdb table lists in-frame clones only, not all of them. The sample yields about 160,000 clones, 80% seen once. Sequencing was carried out using PBMCs. The receptors originated from a young man in good health and CMV-seropositive.

This chain uses TRBV13 with TRBJ2-1, with TRBD1 matching over 8 bases. Germline CDR1 reads PRHDT; CDR2 reads FYEKMQ (reference sequence). The CDR3 totals 15 residues. V trimming: 2 bases; J trimming: 4 bases; junction bases outside the gene matches: 4. The chain's CDR3 is CASSLSGTGYNEQFF. CDR3 sequence (DNA): TGTGCCAGCAGCTTATCCGGGACAGGTTACAATGAGCAGTTCTTC.

As for this clone: At one boundary the junction diverges from the germline segment, which might be a read error. This chain connects TRBV9 to TRBJ2-6; perhaps TRBD2 as D (6 bases). CDR3 size: 17 residues. Germline V gene sequence: CDR1 SGDLS, CDR2 YYNGEE. The CDR3 DNA follows: TGTGCCAGCGGACTACTAGCCGGTACGCCTGGGGCCAACGGCCTGACTTTC. Its protein product is CASGLLAGTPGANGLTF.

V usage is TRBV27 and J usage is TRBJ1-5; no reliable D call. Germline V gene sequence: CDR1 MNHEY, CDR2 SMNVEV (reference sequence). CDR3 length: 14 residues. The V and J ends lost 3 bases and 0 bases respectively, with 6 bases between them. The CDR3 here is CASSFSSSNQPQHF. The CDR3 DNA is TGTGCCAGCAGTTTCAGTTCTAGCAATCAGCCCCAGCATTTT.

This clone was observed once. V is TRBV7-3 and J is TRBJ2-3; a weak D match, TRBD1 (6 bases). CDR3 length: 14 residues. Trimming took 2 bases from V and 5 from J, leaving 11 bases between them. Germline V gene lookup returns CDR1 SGHTA and CDR2 FQGTGA. The CDR3 DNA reads as TGTGCCAGCAGCTTATTGGGGGCTGGAGATACGCAGTATTTT. Translated: CASSLLGAGDTQYF.

This clone was picked up a small number of times. J is TRBJ2-5 and V is TRBV10-2; possibly TRBD1 for D (6 bases). This CDR3 comprises 17 residues. V shed 0 bases and J shed 2 bases, with 16 bases lying between them. Germline-derived CDR1 and CDR2 are WSHSY and SAAADI. In nucleotides, the CDR3 is TGCGCCAGCAGTGAGTCCTCCGAGACAGGTCCACAAGAGACCCAGTACTTC. It specifies CASSESSETGPQETQYF.

The chain combines TRBV2 with TRBJ1-5, with 9 bases lining up with TRBD1. The CDR3 sequence is 15 residues long. The germline gives CDR1 SNHLY, CDR2 FYNNEI. Trimming at V came to 6 bases and at J to 6 bases, leaving 9 bases not matched to a gene. Written as DNA, the CDR3 is TGTGCCAGCAGACCCCGGACAGGGGATGGTCAGCCCCAGCATTTT. Its translation is CASRPRTGDGQPQHF.

The rearrangement joins TRBV9 to TRBJ2-7, with TRBD2 as a possible D gene (6 bases). CDR3 length: 16 residues. Between the trimmed V and J ends, which lost 2 bases and 0 bases, there was a span of 15 bases. Germline V lookup: CDR1 SGDLS, CDR2 YYNGEE. CDR3 DNA sequence: TGTGCCAGCAGCGTGAGCCCAGCGGGTAACTCCTACGAGCAGTACTTC. This encodes CASSVSPAGNSYEQYF.

The rearrangement links TRBV6-5 to TRBJ2-5, with D possibly TRBD2 on 5 matching bases. V was shortened by 2 bases and J by 0 bases, with 7 bases between the two germline ends. Germline CDR1 MNHEY, CDR2 SVGAGI. The length of the CDR3 is 14 residues. The CDR3 DNA reads TGTGCCAGCAGTTACGGAGGTAACCAAGAGACCCAGTACTTC. Amino acid sequence: CASSYGGNQETQYF.

This clone was counted between two and nine times. This sequence joins TRBV9 and TRBJ2-7; TRBD1 matches 8 bases. In germline, CDR1 is SGDLS, CDR2 YYNGEE. The CDR3 is 12 amino acids. The V segment lost 2 bases and the J segment 6 bases; nucleotides outside the gene matches: 1. The CDR3 loop reads CASSVTGAEQYF. The CDR3 DNA follows: TGTGCCAGCAGCGTGACAGGGGCCGAGCAGTACTTC.

The chain carries TRBV5-4 and TRBJ2-7, with 11 nucleotides matching TRBD2. Losses at the gene ends were 1 base for V and 1 base for J; bases not matched to a gene: 4. This CDR3 spans 16 amino acids. Germline CDR1 and CDR2: SGHNT and YYREEE (reference sequence). CDR3 bases: TGTGCCAGCAGCTTGCGGGGACTAGCGGCTTCCTACGAGCAGTACTTC. Its protein is CASSLRGLAASYEQYF.

The rearrangement uses TRBV27 and TRBJ1-2, with D unresolved. CDR3 size: 14 residues. Germline assignment: CDR1 MNHEY and CDR2 SMNVEV (reference sequence). V lost 5 bases and J 4 bases, leaving 14 bases between the germline ends. In DNA, the CDR3 is TGTGCCAGCAGTCCGGGTTACCGCTCCTATGGCTACACCTTC. It encodes CASSPGYRSYGYTF.